Presented here are 29 T cell receptor beta chains from one specimen sequenced in a study of T cell repertoires in cytomegalovirus infection. One entry per CDR3 protein, called by TCRdb with MiXCR from the reads. The profile shows around 120,000 distinct CDR3 sequences, 20% to 30% of them singletons. Antigens for these TCRs are unknown. The sample was PBMCs, sequenced either directly or after in vitro stimulation (not recorded which). The receptors stem from a human donor in good health (CMV status not recorded). Some clones in this sample may be carry-over from other donors' samples.

In this sample, this clonotype turned up a few times. This chain uses TRBV5-4 with TRBJ2-3; no firm D call. Germline lookup yields CDR1 SGHNT and CDR2 YYREEE (reference sequence). V was trimmed by 0 bases and J by 1 base, leaving 9 bases between them. The CDR3 contains 15 residues. The CDR3 loop reads CASSLAWSGTDTQYF. Here the CDR3 DNA reads TGTGCCAGCAGCTTGGCGTGGAGCGGCACAGATACGCAGTATTTT.

This sequence joins TRBV6-2 or TRBV6-3 and TRBJ2-7; D unclear. V lost 0 bases to trimming and J lost 2 bases, with 5 bases between them. Looked up from germline, CDR1 is MNHEY and CDR2 is SVGEGT. This CDR3 comprises 13 residues. This CDR3 reads CASSYSVTYEQYV. CDR3 DNA sequence: TGTGCCAGCAGTTACTCTGTCACCTACGAGCAGTACGTC.

The table lists this clonotype with many counts. In DNA, the CDR3 is TGTGCCAGCAGCTTAGCCTCGACTGCCGACTACAATGAGCAGTTCTTC. Protein sequence: CASSLASTADYNEQFF. The chain carries TRBV7-2 and TRBJ2-1; D unclear. The CDR3 loop spans 16 amino acids. CDR1 and CDR2 (germline): SGHTA, FQGNSA. Deletions cut 0 bases from V and 3 bases from J, with 12 bases between.

This clonotype was counted between two and nine times. This rearrangement joins TRBV4-1 to TRBJ1-6; possible D gene TRBD1, 5 bases. The CDR3 runs 14 residues. The germline V and J ends were trimmed by 4 bases and 4 bases, with 8 bases remaining between them. CDR1 MGHRA and CDR2 YSYEKL come from the germline V gene. CDR3 sequence: CASSPGLYNSPLHF. The CDR3 region has the DNA TGCGCCAGCAGCCCAGGGTTATATAATTCACCCCTCCACTTT.

CDR3 residues: CASSPGQFSNQPQHF. CDR3 in DNA: TGTGCCAGCAGTCCGGGACAGTTTAGCAATCAGCCCCAGCATTTT. The chain joins TRBV28 to TRBJ1-5; 7 nucleotides line up with TRBD1. J lost 0 bases, V lost 5 bases, and 4 bases had no gene match. The CDR3 is 15 residues long. Germline CDR1 is MDHEN and CDR2 is SYDVKM.

This clonotype occurred many times. V gene TRBV7-2 combines with J gene TRBJ1-5; TRBD1 matches 9 bases. The V segment lost 5 bases and the J segment 7 bases; nucleotides outside the gene matches: 9. Per germline, CDR1 SGHTA and CDR2 FQGNSA. The CDR3 is made up of 15 amino acids. The CDR3 loop reads CASSRGQGSEQPQHF. The CDR3 DNA reads as TGTGCCAGCAGCAGGGGACAGGGAAGTGAGCAGCCCCAGCATTTT.

This chain connects TRBV6-6 to TRBJ2-2, with 8 bases lining up with TRBD2. Germline CDR1 reads MNHNY; CDR2 reads SVGAGI (reference sequence). This CDR3 has 13 residues. CDR3 in amino acids: CARREENTGELFF. In DNA, the CDR3 is TGTGCACGGCGGGAGGAGAACACCGGGGAGCTGTTTTTT.

The chain links TRBV30 to TRBJ2-7; D is tentatively TRBD1 or TRBD2 (5 bases each). V was cut by 0 bases and J by 5 bases, with 20 bases left in between. The CDR3 has 16 residues. CDR1 and CDR2 (germline): GTSNPN, SVGIG (reference sequence). CDR3 amino acids: CAWSVIRDGEEDEQYV. CDR3 in DNA: TGTGCCTGGAGTGTAATACGGGACGGTGAAGAGGACGAGCAGTACGTC.

Only one count was recorded for this clonotype. The junction does not match germline at one end; this may be a read error. V is TRBV7-2 and J is TRBJ2-3; 9 bases map to TRBD1. The CDR3 has 15 amino acids. CDR1 and CDR2 (germline): SGHTA, FQGNSA. The CDR3 nucleotides read TGTGCCAGCAGCTTAGGTACAGGGGGCACAGATTCGCAGTATTTT. Translating it yields CASSLGTGGTDSQYF.

V is TRBV28 and J is TRBJ2-1, with 11 nucleotides matching TRBD2. This CDR3 has 17 amino acids. Germline V gene data show CDR1 as MDHEN and CDR2 as SYDVKM. The V and J ends lost 2 bases and 3 bases, in that order; junction bases with no gene match: 6. DNA for the CDR3: TGTGCCAGCAGTTTAAGAGGACTAGCGGGTGTCTACAATGAGCAGTTCTTC. The encoded protein is CASSLRGLAGVYNEQFF.

The chain is built from TRBV20-1 and TRBJ1-6, with TRBD1 matching over 7 bases. V shed 6 bases and J 18 bases; nucleotides not matched to a gene: 20. The CDR3 extends over 14 amino acids. The germline gives CDR1 DFQATT, CDR2 SNEGSKA (reference sequence). The CDR3 DNA is TGCAGTGCCAGCGTGGTTCAGGGGGTAGAATCGTCCCACTTT. Amino acid sequence: CSASVVQGVESSHF.

This clonotype came up many times. The chain couples TRBV7-2 to TRBJ1-5, with D hard to call. CDR3 size: 13 residues. CDR1 and CDR2 (germline): SGHTA, FQGNSA. V was pared by 4 bases and J by 4 bases, with 8 bases between. The CDR3 here is CASSSGMNQPQHF. The CDR3 DNA sequence: TGTGCCAGCAGCTCGGGGATGAATCAGCCCCAGCATTTT.

This chain uses TRBV6-1 with TRBJ2-3; either TRBD1 or TRBD2 may supply D (5 bases each). V lost 7 bases to trimming and J lost 2 bases, with 10 bases between them. Germline V gene sequence: CDR1 MNHNS, CDR2 SASEGT. The CDR3 contains 13 residues. CDR3 sequence: CASNRGDTDTQYF. CDR3 in DNA: TGTGCCAGCAACCGAGGGGACACAGATACGCAGTATTTT.

This clonotype appeared a few times. In DNA, the CDR3 is TGTGCCAGCAGTTACGTCGGACAGGGCAATTCACCCCTCCACTTT. Protein sequence: CASSYVGQGNSPLHF. The V and J genes are TRBV6-2 or TRBV6-3 and TRBJ1-6; 8 bases are a match to TRBD1. Per germline, CDR1 MNHEY and CDR2 SVGEGT. Trimming removed 2 bases from V and 7 bases from J; junction bases left unmatched: 4. The CDR3 loop spans 15 amino acids.

This clonotype was counted ten times or more. The DNA for the CDR3 is TGTGCCAGCAGCTTGGGACATTACACCGGGGAGCTGTTTTTT. Amino acids: CASSLGHYTGELFF. The rearrangement uses TRBV7-2 and TRBJ2-2, with D perhaps TRBD1 (6 bases). CDR1 and CDR2 from the germline V gene are SGHTA and FQGNSA. This CDR3 contains 14 residues. V lost 3 bases to trimming and J lost 3 bases, with 8 bases between them.

This clonotype was detected ten times or more. The genes are TRBV7-7 and TRBJ2-5; 13 positions agree with TRBD2. This CDR3 has 15 amino acids. J lost 4 bases, V lost 5 bases, and 4 bases had no gene match. The germline gives CDR1 SSHAT, CDR2 FNYEAQ (reference sequence). The CDR3 reads CASSRTSGRAETQYF. The CDR3, as DNA: TGTGCCAGCAGCCGGACTAGCGGGAGAGCAGAGACCCAGTACTTC. The whole variable domain, filled in from reference TRBV7-7 and TRBJ2-5, reads GAGVSQSPRYKVTKRGQDVTLRCDPISSHATLYWYQQALGQGPEFLTYFNYEAQPDKSGLPSDRFSAERPEGSISTLTIQRTEQRDSAMYRCASSRTSGRAETQYFGPGTRLLVL.

The chain combines TRBV7-4 with TRBJ2-1, with D perhaps matching TRBD1 (5 bases). The germline gives CDR1 SGHVT, CDR2 SQSDAQ. Trimming stripped 1 base from V and 0 bases from J, with 10 bases between. This CDR3 is 16 amino acids long. CDR3 amino acids: CASSLDRHISYNEQFF. CDR3 nucleotides: TGTGCCAGCAGCTTAGACAGGCATATCTCCTACAATGAGCAGTTCTTC. Using reference TRBV7-4 and TRBJ2-1 for the parts outside the CDR3, the full variable domain is GAGVSQSPRYKVAKRGRDVALRCDSISGHVTLYWYRQTLGQGSEVLTYSQSDAQRDKSGRPSGRFSAERPERSVSTLKIQRTEQGDSAVYLCASSLDRHISYNEQFFGPGTRLTVL.

The chain recombines TRBV25-1 with TRBJ1-6; 10 bases fit TRBD1. J lost 11 bases, V lost 6 bases, and 7 bases had no gene match. This CDR3 is built from 14 residues. Germline V lookup: CDR1 MGHDK, CDR2 SYGVNS. The CDR3 is CASRPPGQGPPLHF. The CDR3 nucleotides are TGTGCCAGCAGGCCCCCGGGACAGGGGCCACCCCTCCACTTT.

The chain couples TRBV19 to TRBJ2-1, with 10 bases identical to TRBD2. V dropped 1 base and J dropped 6; count of bases not matched to a gene: 6. This CDR3 is built from 16 residues. CDR1 and CDR2 (germline): LNHDA, SQIVND (reference sequence). The CDR3 loop is CASSIGASGSSNEQFF. The CDR3 DNA follows: TGTGCCAGTAGTATAGGCGCTAGCGGGAGTAGCAATGAGCAGTTCTTC.

This clonotype has just a few counts. This chain connects TRBV15 to TRBJ1-1; perhaps TRBD1 as D (5 bases). This CDR3 spans 17 amino acids. The V end lost 2 bases, the J end lost 0 bases, and 16 bases lay between the germline ends. Germline V gives CDR1 LNHNV, CDR2 YYDKDF (reference sequence). CDR3 DNA sequence: TGTGCCACCAGCAGATCGGGGAGGGGCAGGCTGAACACTGAAGCTTTCTTT. Translation: CATSRSGRGRLNTEAFF. The variable domain in full, with the rest retrieved from reference TRBV15 and TRBJ1-1, is DAMVIQNPRYQVTQFGKPVTLSCSQTLNHNVMYWYQQKSSQAPKLLFHYYDKDFNNEADTPDNFQSRRPNTSFCFLDIRSPGLGDTAMYLCATSRSGRGRLNTEAFFGQGTRLTVV.

This clonotype was seen at least ten times. V gene TRBV7-2 combines with J gene TRBJ2-2, with TRBD2 identical over 8 bases. This CDR3 has 12 amino acids. J lost 14 bases, V lost 6 bases, and 8 bases had no gene match. Germline-derived CDR1 and CDR2 are SGHTA and FQGNSA. The CDR3 sequence is CASRDGGAGLFF. The CDR3, as DNA: TGTGCCAGCAGAGACGGGGGGGCCGGACTGTTTTTT.

This clonotype was detected ten times or more. The V and J genes are TRBV19 and TRBJ2-1, with 7 bases fitting TRBD2. V gave up 3 bases and J gave up 7 bases; unmatched junction bases: 12. The length of the CDR3 is 16 residues. Germline CDR1 reads LNHDA; CDR2 reads SQIVND (reference sequence). This chain's CDR3 is CASSIWLGLESNEQFF. CDR3 coding DNA: TGTGCCAGTAGTATCTGGCTTGGACTAGAATCTAATGAGCAGTTCTTC.

The gene calls are TRBV19 and TRBJ2-1; 9 nucleotides match TRBD2. The CDR3 contains 17 residues. Germline V gene lookup returns CDR1 LNHDA and CDR2 SQIVND (reference sequence). V was pared by 3 bases and J by 1 base, with 7 bases of the junction left unmatched. CDR3 residues: CASSMGVAGVSYNEQFF. The CDR3 DNA follows: TGTGCCAGTAGTATGGGGGTAGCGGGAGTATCCTACAATGAGCAGTTCTTC.

The V gene is TRBV6-5, the J gene TRBJ1-1; D ambiguous. Trimming removed 7 bases from V and 4 bases from J, with 13 bases in between. Per germline, CDR1 MNHEY and CDR2 SVGAGI. The CDR3 sequence is 13 residues long. CDR3 in DNA: TGTGCCAGCAACCCGAGAAGGACCACTGAAGCTTTCTTT. Protein sequence: CASNPRRTTEAFF.

The V gene is TRBV19, the J gene TRBJ1-2, with D perhaps matching TRBD1 (5 bases). The V end lost 3 bases, the J end lost 8 bases, and 22 bases lay between the germline ends. Germline lookup yields CDR1 LNHDA and CDR2 SQIVND (reference sequence). The CDR3 totals 16 residues. CDR3 sequence (DNA): TGTGCCAGTAGTATGGATGTGGGACGGGTTCATTACGGCTACACCTTC. Residues: CASSMDVGRVHYGYTF.

This clonotype turned up a few times. The chain recombines TRBV7-9 with TRBJ1-2; 7 bases match TRBD1. The CDR3 has 16 amino acids. With V trimmed by 5 bases and J by 1 base, 10 bases remained unmatched. Germline CDR1 is SEHNR and CDR2 is FQNEAQ (reference sequence). The CDR3 is CASSHTGARDNYGYTF. DNA of the CDR3: TGTGCCAGCAGCCATACAGGGGCGCGGGATAACTATGGCTACACCTTC.

The sample holds a few counts of this clonotype. J is TRBJ2-1 and V is TRBV6-2 or TRBV6-3; 15 bases are a match to TRBD2. From germline, CDR1 is MNHEY and CDR2 SVGEGT. The V segment lost 2 bases and the J segment 7 bases; nucleotides outside the gene matches: 12. The CDR3 loop spans 19 amino acids. This chain's CDR3 is CASSYPGTSGRFGENEQFF. The CDR3 nucleotides read TGTGCCAGCAGTTACCCCGGGACTAGCGGGAGGTTTGGTGAGAATGAGCAGTTCTTC.

This chain connects TRBV28 to TRBJ2-1; D not resolved. The germline V and J ends were trimmed by 6 bases and 0 bases, with 9 bases remaining between them. Germline-derived CDR1 and CDR2 are MDHEN and SYDVKM. The CDR3 is 14 amino acids. The DNA of the CDR3 is TGTGCCAGCAGGCAAGGAAGCTCCTACAATGAGCAGTTCTTC. It specifies CASRQGSSYNEQFF.

This clonotype came up many times. The chain recombines TRBV19 with TRBJ1-2; 11 bases map to TRBD1. Germline CDR1 and CDR2: LNHDA and SQIVND (reference sequence). Trimming took 6 bases from V and 4 from J; bases not matched to a gene: 16. The CDR3 consists of 18 residues. The CDR3 sequence is CASSRTGGASGTSYGYTF. In DNA form, the CDR3 reads TGTGCCAGTAGCCGGACAGGGGGCGCGAGTGGAACGAGCTATGGCTACACCTTC.